This T cell receptor beta chain was recorded in a study of cytomegalovirus exposure and HLA in healthy donors. Study-wide results and limits: Fewer N-insertions than the roughly 670-donor mean were reportedly shown by an Asian-associated ancestry cluster in a later analysis. In a later analysis, TCR beta V- and J-gene trimming showed a link to a missense DCLRE1C variant. Data from an earlier analysis indicated that most TCR beta V segments were productive either about 87% or about 30% of the time.

Germline CDR1 reads SGHTA; CDR2 reads FQGTGA. Trimming removed 1 base at V and 8 bases at J, with 6 bases between. The CDR3 has 13 residues. A word on this clone: Antigen: not known.

Each donor was nominally healthy when sampled (though unrecorded immune exposures were likely). The PCR was carried out with 60 Vbeta primers and 13 Jbeta primers. Sequenced by immunoSEQ multiplex PCR; TCRdb stores in-frame clones only, minus some. The sample has 34,000 or so clones, and its top ten clones hold about 5%. Sequencing was performed on PBMCs. The chain links TRBV7-3 to TRBJ1-6; D gene unclear. The receptor comes from a female donor in good health and CMV-seronegative. DNA of the CDR3: TGTGCCAGCAGCTTAAGCGGCGATTCACCCCTCCACTTT. It specifies CASSLSGDSPLHF. The full variable domain, its missing parts supplied by reference TRBV7-3 and TRBJ1-6, is GAGVSQTPSNKVTEKGKYVELRCDPISGHTALYWYRQSLGQGPEFLIYFQGTGAADDSGLPNDRFFAVRPEGSVSTLKIQRTERGDSAVYLCASSLSGDSPLHFGNGTRLTVT.